Sequencing of this T cell receptor (beta chain) was carried out in a study of T cell changes during pregnancy in multiple sclerosis. Germline loops: CDR1 LGHNA, CDR2 YNFKEQ. V lost 4 bases and J 7 bases, leaving 19 bases between the germline ends. The CDR3 is 16 residues long. Using immunoSEQ multiplex PCR, the repertoire was profiled, and TCRdb retains in-frame clones only, with some absent. There are about 24,000 clones in the sample; 70% to 90% occur only once, and roughly 0.7% lies in the top ten. In its sample, this clone was seen once. The TCR comes from a female donor in good health, enrolled as a control in a pregnancy study. Here the sequenced sample was CD4+ T cells from peripheral blood mononuclear cells, taken in the first trimester of pregnancy. V is TRBV4-2 and J is TRBJ1-4; a possible D gene is TRBD1 (5 bases). The CDR3 protein is CASSPLEGLTAEKLFF. The CDR3 nucleotides are TGTGCCAGCAGCCCCTTAGAGGGACTTACTGCTGAAAAACTGTTTTTT.